Given below is one T cell receptor beta chain in context. Its specificity is unknown. Sample time point: cycle 4 day 1 (C4D1), after more than five weeks of nivolumab. Every patient was affected by relapse after autologous stem cell transplantation, while exposure to brentuximab vedotin was not uniform. The data were obtained in a study of PD-1 blockade in classical Hodgkin lymphoma. Overall study findings and caveats: The authors excluded patients who started nivolumab under 1 year after ASCT. Newly diagnosed patients had baseline TCR diversity that was reportedly lower than that of healthy donors.

Sequencing was performed with immunoSEQ multiplex PCR; in TCRdb, only in-frame clones are kept and a portion is missing. The data hold around 13,000 clones, with 80% to 90% observed a single time. The germline CDR1 and CDR2 sequences are LNHNV and YYDKDF (reference sequence). V gave up 3 bases and J gave up 2 bases, with 9 bases separating them. The CDR3 is 14 residues long. The sequencing here drew on peripheral blood mononuclear cells (PBMCs), taken before the fourth cycle of nivolumab. The sequence derives from a human donor with classical Hodgkin lymphoma. The rearrangement links TRBV15 to TRBJ2-3, with no clear D. CDR3: CATSSRVPTDTQYF. The CDR3 DNA reads as TGTGCCACCAGCAGCCGTGTGCCCACAGATACGCAGTATTTT.